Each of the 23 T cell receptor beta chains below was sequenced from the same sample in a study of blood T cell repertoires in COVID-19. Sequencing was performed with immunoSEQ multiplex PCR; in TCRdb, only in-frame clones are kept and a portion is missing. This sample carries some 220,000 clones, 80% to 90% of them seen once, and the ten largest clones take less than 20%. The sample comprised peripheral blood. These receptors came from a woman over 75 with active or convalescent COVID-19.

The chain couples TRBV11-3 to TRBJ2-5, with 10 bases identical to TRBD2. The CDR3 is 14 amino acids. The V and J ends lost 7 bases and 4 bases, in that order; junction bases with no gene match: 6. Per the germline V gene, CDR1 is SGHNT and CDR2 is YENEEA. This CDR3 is CASKKRGGGETQYF. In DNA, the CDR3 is TGTGCCAGCAAAAAGCGGGGGGGCGGAGAGACCCAGTACTTC.

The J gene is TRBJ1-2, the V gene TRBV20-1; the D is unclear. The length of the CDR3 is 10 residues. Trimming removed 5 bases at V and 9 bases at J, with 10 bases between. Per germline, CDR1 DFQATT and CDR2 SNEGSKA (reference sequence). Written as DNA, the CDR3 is TGCAGTGCTGGCAAGTTGAGCTACACCTTC. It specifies CSAGKLSYTF.

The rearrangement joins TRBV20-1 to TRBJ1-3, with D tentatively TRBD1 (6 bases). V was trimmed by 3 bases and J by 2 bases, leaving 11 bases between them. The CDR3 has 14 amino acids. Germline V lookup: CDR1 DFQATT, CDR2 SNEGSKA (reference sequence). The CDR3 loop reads CSASSGGAGNTIYF. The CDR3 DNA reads TGCAGTGCTAGTTCGGGGGGCGCTGGAAACACCATATATTTT.

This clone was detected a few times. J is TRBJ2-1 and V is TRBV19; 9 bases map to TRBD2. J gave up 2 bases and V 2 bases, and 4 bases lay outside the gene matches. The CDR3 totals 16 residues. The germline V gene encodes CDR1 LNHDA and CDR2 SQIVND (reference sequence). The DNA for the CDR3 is TGTGCCAGTAGTATAATAGCGGGGGCCCCCTACAATGAGCAGTTCTTC. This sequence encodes CASSIIAGAPYNEQFF.

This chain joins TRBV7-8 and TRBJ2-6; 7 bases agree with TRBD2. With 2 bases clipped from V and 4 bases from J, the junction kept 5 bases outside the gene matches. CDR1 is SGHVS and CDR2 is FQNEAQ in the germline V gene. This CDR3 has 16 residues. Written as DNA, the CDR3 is TGTGCCAGCAGCTTAAGCGGGGTATCCGGGGCCAACGTCCTGACTTTC. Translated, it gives CASSLSGVSGANVLTF.

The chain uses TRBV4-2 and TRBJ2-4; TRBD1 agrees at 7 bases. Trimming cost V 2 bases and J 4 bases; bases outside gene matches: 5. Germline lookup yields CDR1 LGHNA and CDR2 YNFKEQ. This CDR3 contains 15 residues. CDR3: CASSQNSQGKNIQYF. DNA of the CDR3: TGTGCCAGCAGCCAAAATTCACAGGGGAAAAACATTCAGTACTTC.

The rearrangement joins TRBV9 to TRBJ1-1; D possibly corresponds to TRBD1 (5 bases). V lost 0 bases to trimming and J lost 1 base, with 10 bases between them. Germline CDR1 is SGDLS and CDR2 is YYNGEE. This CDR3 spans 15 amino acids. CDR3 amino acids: CASSVVAGPNTEAFF. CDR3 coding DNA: TGTGCCAGCAGCGTAGTAGCGGGACCGAACACTGAAGCTTTCTTT.

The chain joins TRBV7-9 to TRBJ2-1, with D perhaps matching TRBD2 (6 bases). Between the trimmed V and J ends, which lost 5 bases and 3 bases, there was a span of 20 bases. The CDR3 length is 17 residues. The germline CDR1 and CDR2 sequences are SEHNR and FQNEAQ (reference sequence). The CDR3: CASSTSDWRGLYNEQFF. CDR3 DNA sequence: TGTGCCAGCAGCACATCGGACTGGCGGGGACTCTACAATGAGCAGTTCTTC.

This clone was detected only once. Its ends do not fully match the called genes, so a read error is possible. The CDR3 nucleotides are TGTGCCAGCCTGGGACATATTACCCGTTTC. Translated: CASLGHITRF. The chain uses TRBV3-1 (or the pseudogene TRBV3-2) and TRBJ2-7; tentative D call: TRBD1 (6 bases). This CDR3 spans 10 amino acids. CDR1 is LGHDT, CDR2 YNNKEL, per germline (reference sequence).

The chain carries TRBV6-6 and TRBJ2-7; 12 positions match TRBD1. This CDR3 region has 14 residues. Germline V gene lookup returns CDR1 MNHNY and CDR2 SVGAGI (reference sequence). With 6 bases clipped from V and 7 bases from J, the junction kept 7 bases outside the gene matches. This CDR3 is CASRTGTGGREQYF. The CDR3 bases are TGTGCCAGCAGAACCGGGACAGGGGGCCGGGAGCAGTACTTC.

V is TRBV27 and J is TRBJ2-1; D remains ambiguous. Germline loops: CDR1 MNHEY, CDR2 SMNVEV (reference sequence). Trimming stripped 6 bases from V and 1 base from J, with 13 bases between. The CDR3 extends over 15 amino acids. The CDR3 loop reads CASRARRMSYNEQFF. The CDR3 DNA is TGTGCCAGCAGGGCTAGAAGAATGTCCTACAATGAGCAGTTCTTC.

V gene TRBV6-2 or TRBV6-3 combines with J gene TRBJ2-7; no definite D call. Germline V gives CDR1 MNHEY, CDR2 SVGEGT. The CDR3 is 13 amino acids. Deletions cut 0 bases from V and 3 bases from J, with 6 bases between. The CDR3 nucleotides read TGTGCCAGCAGTTACTCAAACAGCTACGAGCAGTACTTC. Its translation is CASSYSNSYEQYF.

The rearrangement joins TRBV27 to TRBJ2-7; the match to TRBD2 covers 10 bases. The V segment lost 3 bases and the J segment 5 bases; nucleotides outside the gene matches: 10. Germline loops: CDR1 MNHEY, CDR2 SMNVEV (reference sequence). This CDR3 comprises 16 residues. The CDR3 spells CASSFIGRLAGDEQYF. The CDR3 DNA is TGTGCCAGCAGTTTTATTGGCCGGCTAGCGGGAGACGAGCAGTACTTC.

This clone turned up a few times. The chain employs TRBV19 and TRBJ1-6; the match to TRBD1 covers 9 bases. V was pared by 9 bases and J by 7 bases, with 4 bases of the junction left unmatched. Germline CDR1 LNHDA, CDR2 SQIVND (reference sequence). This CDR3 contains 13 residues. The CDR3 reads CASKDRGNSPLHF. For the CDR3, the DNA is TGTGCCAGCAAAGACAGGGGGAATTCACCCCTCCACTTT.

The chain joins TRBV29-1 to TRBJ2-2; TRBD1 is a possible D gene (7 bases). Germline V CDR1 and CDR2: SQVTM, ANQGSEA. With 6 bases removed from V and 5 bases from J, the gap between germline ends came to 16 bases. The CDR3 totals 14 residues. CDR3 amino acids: CSVEGQNWTGELFF. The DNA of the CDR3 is TGCAGCGTGGAGGGACAGAACTGGACCGGGGAGCTGTTTTTT.

CDR3 residues: CASSTGVSREQFF. The CDR3 DNA is TGTGCCAGCTCGACGGGAGTTAGCCGCGAGCAGTTCTTC. This chain uses TRBV18 with TRBJ2-1; D may be TRBD2 (6 bases). CDR1 is KGHSH and CDR2 is LQKENI in the germline V gene. CDR3 length: 13 amino acids. The V end was cut by 6 bases, the J end by 10 bases, with 16 bases between.

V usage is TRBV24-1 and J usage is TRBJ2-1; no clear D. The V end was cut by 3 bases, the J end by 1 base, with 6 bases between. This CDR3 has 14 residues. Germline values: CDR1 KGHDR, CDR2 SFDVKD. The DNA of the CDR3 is TGTGCCACCAGTGATACCAGATCCTACAATGAGCAGTTCTTC. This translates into CATSDTRSYNEQFF.

The CDR3 sequence: CASIQGRNTEAFF. CDR3 nucleotides: TGTGCCAGCATCCAGGGGAGGAACACTGAAGCTTTCTTT. This chain joins TRBV28 and TRBJ1-1, with D perhaps matching TRBD1 (6 bases). Germline lookup yields CDR1 MDHEN and CDR2 SYDVKM. The CDR3 loop spans 13 amino acids. V lost 7 bases and J 1 base, leaving 10 bases between the germline ends.

Here the CDR3 reads CASRGSGSLDPYEQYF. The CDR3 coding sequence is TGTGCCAGCAGGGGTAGCGGGAGTCTAGACCCCTACGAGCAGTACTTC. The chain is built from TRBV2 and TRBJ2-7; 9 bases are a match to TRBD2. Losses at the gene ends were 6 bases for V and 2 bases for J; bases not matched to a gene: 11. The CDR3 totals 16 residues. The germline CDR1 and CDR2 sequences are SNHLY and FYNNEI.

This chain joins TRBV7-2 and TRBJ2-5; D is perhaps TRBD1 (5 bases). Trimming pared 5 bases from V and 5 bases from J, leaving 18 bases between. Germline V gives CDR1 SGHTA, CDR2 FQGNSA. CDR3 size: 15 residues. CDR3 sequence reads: CASSPPGSGRETQYF. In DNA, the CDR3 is TGTGCCAGCAGCCCTCCCGGGTCAGGGCGCGAGACCCAGTACTTC. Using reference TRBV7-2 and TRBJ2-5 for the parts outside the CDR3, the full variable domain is GAGVSQSPSNKVTEKGKDVELRCDPISGHTALYWYRQSLGQGLEFLIYFQGNSAPDKSGLPSDRFSAERTGGSVSTLTIQRTQQEDSAVYLCASSPPGSGRETQYFGPGTRLLVL.

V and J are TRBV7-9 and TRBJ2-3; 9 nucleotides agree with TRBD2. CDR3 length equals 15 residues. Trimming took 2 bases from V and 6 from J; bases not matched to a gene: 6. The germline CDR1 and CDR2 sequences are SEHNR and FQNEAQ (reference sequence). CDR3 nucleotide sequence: TGTGCCAGCAGCTTACGAGGACTAGCGACTGATACGCAGTATTTT. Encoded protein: CASSLRGLATDTQYF.

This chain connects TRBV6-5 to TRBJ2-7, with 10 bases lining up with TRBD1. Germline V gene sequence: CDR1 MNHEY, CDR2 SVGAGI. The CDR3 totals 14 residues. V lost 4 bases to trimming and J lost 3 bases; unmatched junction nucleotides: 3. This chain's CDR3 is CASSSGTGVYEQYF. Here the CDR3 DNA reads TGTGCCAGCAGTTCCGGGACAGGGGTCTACGAGCAGTACTTC.

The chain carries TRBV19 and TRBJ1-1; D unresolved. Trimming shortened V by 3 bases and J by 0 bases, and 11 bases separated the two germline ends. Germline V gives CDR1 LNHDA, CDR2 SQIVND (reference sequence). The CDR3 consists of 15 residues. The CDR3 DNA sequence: TGTGCCAGTAGTATCGCCGGGAGGATGAACACTGAAGCTTTCTTT. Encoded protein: CASSIAGRMNTEAFF.